This T cell receptor beta chain was identified during a study of blood T cell repertoires in COVID-19. Across the study: Some COVID-19 samples were acute and others convalescent; all came from the United States, Italy and Spain.

Germline CDR1 and CDR2: SGHTA and FQGTGA. This CDR3 region has 13 residues. The trim removed 2 bases at V and 7 bases at J, leaving 1 base unmatched. The assay was immunoSEQ multiplex PCR, and TCRdb's table has in-frame clones only and misses some. This sample has some 230,000 clones; 82% occur once, and the top ten carry 15%. Remarks on this clone: The sample has other DNA sequences that encode this CDR3 too.

The chain joins TRBV7-3 to TRBJ2-1; 8 nucleotides agree with TRBD2. This clonotype was sampled from a man aged 40-50 years who had recovered from COVID-19. Sequenced material: PBMCs or T cells enriched from blood (not recorded which). The CDR3: CASSLLAGNEQFF. The CDR3 DNA follows: TGTGCCAGCAGCTTATTAGCGGGGAATGAGCAGTTCTTC.